The clone carrying this TCR beta chain was recorded at least ten times. As TCR cDNA was made by 5'RACE template switching, a universal primer site and UMIs were added. TCRdb itself ran the 5' RACE reads through MiXCR, one entry per CDR3 protein. The sample lists over 20,000 distinct CDR3 sequences; 5.5% were seen once. The data were obtained in a study of T cells after yellow fever vaccination. Study-level results: A large majority of primary-vaccination clones showed up again after the booster (approximately 95% CD4, about 90% CD8).

CDR1 and CDR2 from the germline V gene are MGHDK and SYGVNS. This CDR3 contains 11 residues. V lost 5 bases to trimming and J lost 4 bases, with 6 bases between them. This sequence was found in a man aged 30 to 45 who received the YFV17D yellow fever vaccine. V gene TRBV25-1 combines with J gene TRBJ2-7; the D is unclear. The sample was PBMCs, either bulk or a sorted T-cell subset (CD4+, CD8+, memory, or dextramer-sorted; not recorded which), taken 15 days after the yellow fever booster vaccination. The CDR3, as DNA: TGTGCCAGCAGTATTTCGTACGAGCAGTACTTC. Translation gives CASSISYEQYF.